Below, one T cell receptor beta chain is given with its context. The data were obtained in a study of Tregs in tolerant kidney transplant recipients. Assay: immunoSEQ multiplex PCR; the TCRdb copy retains only in-frame clones and omits some. The data contain 95,000 to 120,000 clones, around 87% of them singletons. Trimming stripped 4 bases from V and 4 bases from J, with 13 bases between. The CDR3 sequence is 14 residues long. In germline, CDR1 is LNHDA, CDR2 SQIVND (reference sequence). The clonotype originates from a human donor who received a combined kidney and bone marrow transplant. The starting material was CD4+ T cells from blood, obtained before the transplant. The chain combines TRBV19 with TRBJ1-2; D unresolved. This chain's CDR3 is CASSTPDGGYGYTF. The CDR3 bases are TGTGCCAGTAGTACCCCCGACGGAGGCTATGGCTACACCTTC.